This T cell receptor (beta chain) derives from a study of T cell repertoires in cytomegalovirus infection. Study-level findings and limits: The ex vivo response was dominated by HLA-C-restricted CMV-specific TCR beta clonotypes. Identification of carriers of CMV plus the relevant HLA was performed using cumulative public TCR beta family frequency.

From the reads, TCRdb called clonotypes with MiXCR, one entry per CDR3 protein. Counted here are 700,000 to 950,000 distinct CDR3 sequences, 32% occurring once; the ten biggest clones make up 9.5% to 15%. This clonotype came up a few times. Antigen unknown. V shed 5 bases and J 5 bases; nucleotides not matched to a gene: 13. The CDR3 is 16 amino acids. The sample was cultured CD8+ T cells from PBMCs, taken from culture after CMV antigen stimulation. This clonotype was sampled from a human donor in good health (CMV status not recorded). Some clones in this sample may be carry-over from other donors' samples. This sequence joins TRBV12-3 or TRBV12-4 and TRBJ2-5, with 8 bases matching TRBD2. CDR3 DNA sequence: TGTGCCAGCAGTCAACTCCCAGGACTAGCAGGCGAGACCCAGTACTTC. This encodes CASSQLPGLAGETQYF.